This TCR beta chain was sequenced for a study of early T cells in non-severe SARS-CoV-2 infection (dated by TCRdb to the early 2020s). With respect to the entire study: Because TCR sequencing was done on bulk RNA from unsorted whole blood, the alpha and beta chains could not be paired.

Receptors were amplified or captured by 5' RACE. The sequencer listed for this sample is NextSeq 500. The TCR library protocol attached unique molecular identifiers to individual cDNA molecules to correct for sequencing error and PCR bias. Both TCR alpha and beta chains were sequenced, and tight co-correlation was observed between alpha and beta sequence abundances in each sample. In the original analysis: Decombinator V4 was used to perform V gene, J gene and CDR3 annotation of TCR sequences. TCRs were defined as expanded if a significant change between any two time points was detected under a Poisson model with p below 0.0001. TCR abundances were normalised to the total number of TCRs sequenced per sample and were expressed as counts per million. TRAV1-2 paired with TRAJ12, TRAJ20 or TRAJ33 defined MAIT TCRs, while TRAV10 paired with TRAJ18 defined iNKT TCRs. A search of VDJdb, accessed on 1 November 2021, was run for TCRs annotated to CMV, EBV and SARS-CoV-2, with TCRs annotated for multiple antigens excluded. TCRdb cleaned the public reads at Q25 with fastp, built clones with MiXCR and kept in-frame beta chains. A single entry per CDR3 protein holds the most common genes and DNA from its merged rows. V and J calls and clone size were set by TCRdb, not the authors. The sample table holds approximately 40,000 distinct CDR3 sequences, of which about a tenth were seen once. Together, the top ten hold around a tenth of the sample.

A case-control design nested within a healthcare worker cohort in London, UK, was used, with weekly nasopharyngeal swab PCR tests and blood sampling performed. Between 23 and 31 March 2020, the week of the UK lockdown, healthcare workers were enrolled and then followed up weekly for as long as 16 weeks. V is pared back by 3 bases and J by 2 bases, with 7 bases lying between the germline termini. The CDR3 measures 13 amino acids from cysteine to phenylalanine. The kept DNA is CDR3 alone, 39 bases in frame from the first base. Via the germline V gene, CDR1 is SGHAT and CDR2 FQNNGV. This clonotype has just one count. No cognate antigen has been identified for it. No much larger clone exists at a distance of one base, and base qualities are not known. Weak support is all one read offers. Overall results and qualifications from the work: VDJdb matching was skewed toward anti-spike CD8 responses and likely underestimated virus-specific expansions, missing private and CD4 specificities.

The source is an adult who was a healthcare worker with PCR-confirmed SARS-CoV-2 infection or an uninfected control (not recorded which). Sequencing was carried out using whole blood. The chain uses TRBV11-2 and TRBJ1-1; the D gene is perhaps TRBD1, from 5 matching bases. CDR3 protein: CASSFRVNTEAFF. The sequenced DNA is TGTGCCAGCAGCTTCAGGGTAAACACTGAAGCTTTCTTT.